This record covers a single TCR beta chain. The specificity of this receptor is unknown. No base qualities exist here, and no much larger clone lies one base off it. These data belong to a study of CD8 T cells in Susac syndrome (dated 2019 in TCRdb). Describing the broader study: Of the Susac syndrome patients who were sequenced, roughly eight were in clinical remission while more than five had clinically active disease. At blood withdrawal, Susac syndrome patients were therapy-naive, treated with corticosteroids (with IVIg additionally given to some), or treated with IVIg alone. Whether CD8+ T cell activation and differentiation in Susac syndrome was antigen driven was tested using repertoire sequencing.

The junction shows trimming of 1 base on V and 6 bases on J, plus 4 bases between the germline ends. The CDR3, from cysteine to phenylalanine, totals 12 residues. Only the CDR3 portion is preserved as DNA: 36 bases, with reading frame beginning at the first base. Study-level results and caveats: The number of individuals in the TCR sequencing and HLA analysis was recognized as being relatively small. In patients with Susac syndrome, the CD4+ T cell repertoire showed no detectable clonal expansion.

RNA was extracted with the RNeasy kit and roughly 0.45 to 1 ug was reverse transcribed using random hexamers. The immunoSEQ multiplex PCR assay, covering 54 Vbeta and 13 Jbeta segments, was used to amplify TCR beta CDR3 regions. PCR amplification bias was corrected by using a synthetic template baseline for primer optimization and computational correction. For the original study's pipeline: Reads were assigned to V, D and J genes according to IMGT and analyzed in immunoSEQ Analyzer, with only productive sequences retained. Clonality was calculated as one minus the Shannon entropy normalized by log2 of the number of productive unique sequences. For each patient and control, public and private clones were evaluated within the 100 most prevalent clones. Susac-specific clones were defined as absent from healthy and MS cohorts, around 980 published viral clones and other ImmuneACCESS disease sequences. TCRdb passed the public sequencing reads through fastp at Q25 and MiXCR, retaining productive beta sequences. Every entry covers one CDR3 protein and lists the most common genes and DNA from its rows. V and J calls and clone size were set by TCRdb, not the authors. This sample gives under 250,000 distinct CDR3 sequences in total; about 94% of them show up just once. The top ten constitute approximately 0.15% of the sample.

Peripheral blood CD8+ and CD4+ T cells from healthy donors, Susac syndrome patients and multiple sclerosis patients were profiled by high-throughput TCR beta sequencing. The Susac syndrome patients fulfilled recently defined diagnostic criteria for either definite or probable disease. Bulk CD8+ and CD4+ T cells were purified magnetically by negative isolation, whereas CD8+ TEMRA cells were enriched by FACS. Blood was drawn into EDTA tubes, processed within 24 hours, and PBMCs were isolated by density gradient centrifugation. PBMCs destined for TCR sequencing were cryopreserved in liquid nitrogen and later thawed in a 37 °C water bath. Purity of sorted or isolated CD4+, CD8+ and CD8+ TEMRA cells was at least 90%.

The V and J genes are TRBV12-3 or TRBV12-4 and TRBJ1-5, with the D gene too uncertain to name. The TCR was taken from a human donor with Susac syndrome. What was sequenced was CD4+ T cells from PBMCs. The DNA reads as follows: TGTGCCAGCAGTTTAGACGGTCAGCCCCAGCATTTT. Translated, this gives CASSLDGQPQHF.